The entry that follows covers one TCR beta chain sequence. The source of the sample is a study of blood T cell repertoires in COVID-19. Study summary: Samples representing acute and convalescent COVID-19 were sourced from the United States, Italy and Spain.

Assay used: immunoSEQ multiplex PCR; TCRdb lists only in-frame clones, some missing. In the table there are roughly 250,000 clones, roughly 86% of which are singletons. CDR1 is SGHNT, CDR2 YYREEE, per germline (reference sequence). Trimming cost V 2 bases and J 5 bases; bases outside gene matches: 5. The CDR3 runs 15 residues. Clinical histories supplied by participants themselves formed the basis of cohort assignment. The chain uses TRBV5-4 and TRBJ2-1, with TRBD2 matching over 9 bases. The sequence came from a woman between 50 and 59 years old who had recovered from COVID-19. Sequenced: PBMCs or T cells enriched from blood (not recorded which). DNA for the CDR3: TGTGCCAGCAGCTTAAATGCGGGAGGGAACAATGAGCAGTTCTTC. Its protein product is CASSLNAGGNNEQFF.